The next 27 T cell receptor beta chains were all read from a single sample in a study of T-cell memory formation after mild COVID-19. TCRdb itself ran the 5' RACE reads through MiXCR, one entry per CDR3 protein. The sample shows 350,000 to 500,000 distinct CDR3 sequences, approximately 18% of them seen only once. The sequencing input was PBMCs or a T cell subset sorted from them (not recorded which). All receptors derive from a man younger than 30 who had mild COVID-19 (a few samples of this study predate the infection). Cell type and time point are not known.

The chain has TRBV12-3 or TRBV12-4 and TRBJ1-1; 7 bases map to TRBD1. This CDR3 region has 13 residues. V gave up 7 bases and J gave up 5 bases; unmatched junction bases: 7. CDR3 in amino acids: CASTRGGRTEAFF. The DNA for the CDR3 is TGTGCCAGCACCAGAGGGGGCAGGACTGAAGCTTTCTTT.

This clonotype was seen more than once but under ten times. The gene calls are TRBV7-6 and TRBJ2-5; no reliable D call. The V gene's germline CDR1 is SGHVS and CDR2 FNYEAQ. The CDR3 consists of 14 residues. V lost 0 bases, J lost 5 bases, and 10 bases lay in between. CDR3 protein: CASSLAYKGETQYF. The CDR3 bases are TGTGCCAGCAGCTTAGCTTACAAAGGGGAGACCCAGTACTTC.

This clonotype has only a few counts. This chain links TRBV7-8 with TRBJ1-1, with D possibly being TRBD1 (6 bases). The germline V gene encodes CDR1 SGHVS and CDR2 FQNEAQ. V was pared by 5 bases and J by 4 bases, with 14 bases between. This CDR3 is 14 amino acids long. The CDR3: CASSTYRAGTEAFF. Written as DNA, the CDR3 is TGTGCCAGCAGCACTTACAGGGCCGGCACTGAAGCTTTCTTT. The variable domain in full, with the rest retrieved from reference TRBV7-8 and TRBJ1-1, is GAGVSQSPRYKVAKRGQDVALRCDPISGHVSLFWYQQALGQGPEFLTYFQNEAQLDKSGLPSDRFFAERPEGSVSTLKIQRTQQEDSAVYLCASSTYRAGTEAFFGQGTRLTVV.

This clonotype showed up just a few times. CDR3 nucleotide sequence: TGTGCCAGCAGTTTAGGGGAAGGAATTAGTGGAGAGACCCAGTACTTC. Its protein is CASSLGEGISGETQYF. The rearrangement joins TRBV12-3 or TRBV12-4 to TRBJ2-5; D unclear. This CDR3 comprises 16 residues. V gave up 1 base and J gave up 4 bases, with 16 bases separating them.

This chain's CDR3 is CASTPGVRTDTQYF. The CDR3 nucleotides read TGTGCCAGCACTCCTGGGGTGAGGACAGATACGCAGTATTTT. The rearrangement uses TRBV7-9 and TRBJ2-3; no firm D call. CDR3 length: 14 residues. Trimming cost V 7 bases and J 3 bases, with 14 bases left between them. The V gene's germline CDR1 is SEHNR and CDR2 FQNEAQ (reference sequence).

At least ten counts were recorded for this clonotype. This sequence joins TRBV5-6 and TRBJ2-2; D might be TRBD1 (5 bases). CDR1 is SGHDT, CDR2 YYEEEE, per germline. V gave up 0 bases and J gave up 1 base, with 10 bases separating them. The CDR3 length is 16 residues. CDR3 in amino acids: CASSLDDSRNTGELFF. CDR3 nucleotide sequence: TGTGCCAGCAGCTTGGACGACAGCAGGAACACCGGGGAGCTGTTTTTT.

The chain is built from TRBV7-9 and TRBJ2-3; TRBD2 matches 7 bases. Trimming removed 5 bases from V and 2 bases from J; junction bases left unmatched: 7. Germline V gives CDR1 SEHNR, CDR2 FQNEAQ (reference sequence). The CDR3 is 15 amino acids. The CDR3 protein is CASSGSSGDTDTQYF. The CDR3 region has the DNA TGTGCCAGCAGCGGCTCGAGCGGGGACACAGATACGCAGTATTTT.

J is TRBJ1-1 and V is TRBV7-9; D might be TRBD1 (6 bases). Germline V gives CDR1 SEHNR, CDR2 FQNEAQ (reference sequence). This CDR3 region has 17 residues. V lost 0 bases to trimming and J lost 0 bases, with 14 bases between them. For the CDR3, the DNA is TGTGCCAGCAGCTTAGCGCGGGGGGCGATTATGAACACTGAAGCTTTCTTT. Translated: CASSLARGAIMNTEAFF.

The genes are TRBV3-1 and TRBJ1-2; 7 bases fit TRBD1. The CDR3 sequence is 15 residues long. CDR1 is LGHDT and CDR2 is YNNKEL in the germline V gene (reference sequence). J was trimmed by 6 bases and V by 4 bases; bases with no gene match: 11. CDR3 residues: CASSPNWGTVDGYTF. DNA of the CDR3: TGTGCCAGCAGCCCAAACTGGGGGACAGTTGATGGCTACACCTTC.

This clonotype came up many times. V gene TRBV4-1 combines with J gene TRBJ1-1; no clear D. From germline, CDR1 is MGHRA and CDR2 YSYEKL. V lost 0 bases, J lost 4 bases, and 9 bases lay in between. The CDR3 is made up of 14 amino acids. For the CDR3, the DNA is TGCGCCAGCAGCCAAGAAGTCACGGGCACTGAAGCTTTCTTT. Amino acids: CASSQEVTGTEAFF.

The chain joins TRBV4-1 to TRBJ2-3; D is undetermined. The CDR3 covers 15 residues. Trimming cost V 2 bases and J 0 bases, with 9 bases left between them. CDR1 and CDR2 (germline): MGHRA, YSYEKL. The DNA for the CDR3 is TGCGCCAGCAGCCAACACGGGTTGAGCACAGATACGCAGTATTTT. This translates into CASSQHGLSTDTQYF.

This chain links TRBV7-6 with TRBJ1-2; D is possibly TRBD1 (6 bases). The CDR3 totals 13 residues. Deletions cut 6 bases from V and 9 bases from J, with 17 bases between. Germline V gives CDR1 SGHVS, CDR2 FNYEAQ. The CDR3 nucleotides read TGTGCCAGCAGGGCCGTGGGGGCAGATCGCTACACCTTC. Translating gives CASRAVGADRYTF.

The rearrangement joins TRBV5-1 to TRBJ2-3; 9 bases line up with TRBD1. V lost 1 base to trimming and J lost 6 bases; unmatched junction nucleotides: 6. The CDR3 spans 15 residues. Looked up from germline, CDR1 is SGHRS and CDR2 is YFSETQ. DNA of the CDR3: TGCGCCAGCAGCTTGCGGACAGGGGAGAAGGATACGCAGTATTTT. This encodes CASSLRTGEKDTQYF.

The table lists this clonotype with many counts. The V and J genes are TRBV11-2 and TRBJ1-2; D ambiguous. The germline V gene has CDR1 SGHAT and CDR2 FQNNGV. The CDR3 is made up of 11 amino acids. Trimming took off 3 bases at V and 1 base at J, with 0 bases between the two ends. The CDR3 DNA reads as TGTGCCAGCAGCTTTAACTATGGCTACACCTTC. Protein: CASSFNYGYTF.

J is TRBJ2-1 and V is TRBV7-6; the D gene is possibly TRBD2 (5 bases). V dropped 4 bases and J dropped 0 bases, with 16 bases sitting between them. In germline, CDR1 is SGHVS, CDR2 FNYEAQ. The CDR3 runs to 17 residues. The CDR3 loop is CASSSSGGGSSYNEQFF. CDR3 sequence (DNA): TGTGCCAGCAGCTCCTCCGGTGGAGGCAGCTCCTACAATGAGCAGTTCTTC.

This clonotype appeared a few times. The rearrangement uses TRBV4-3 and TRBJ1-5; D remains ambiguous. This CDR3 is built from 16 residues. V was trimmed by 3 bases and J by 2 bases, leaving 14 bases between them. CDR1 LGHNA and CDR2 YSLEER come from the germline V gene. This CDR3 reads CASSHERAGGNQPQHF. The CDR3 region has the DNA TGCGCCAGCAGCCACGAAAGGGCGGGCGGCAATCAGCCCCAGCATTTT.

This chain connects TRBV4-1 to TRBJ2-2, with a possible D match to TRBD2 (7 bases). V lost 3 bases to trimming and J lost 2 bases, with 16 bases between them. The CDR3 length is 17 residues. Germline values: CDR1 MGHRA, CDR2 YSYEKL. The CDR3 bases are TGCGCCAGCAGCCATCCCAAGGGAGGGGGAAACACCGGGGAGCTGTTTTTT. Its translation is CASSHPKGGGNTGELFF.

V is TRBV4-1 and J is TRBJ1-2; TRBD1 might be the D (5 bases). Germline V CDR1 and CDR2: MGHRA, YSYEKL. This CDR3 contains 17 residues. V was trimmed by 0 bases and J by 5 bases, leaving 19 bases between them. CDR3 residues: CASSQDRRRGPRYGYTF. Here the CDR3 DNA reads TGCGCCAGCAGCCAAGATCGCCGGAGGGGCCCTCGGTATGGCTACACCTTC.

The gene calls are TRBV6-1 and TRBJ2-1, with 7 nucleotides matching TRBD2. This CDR3 spans 13 amino acids. V was clipped by 7 bases and J by 3 bases; unmatched bases: 3. Germline CDR1 is MNHNS and CDR2 is SASEGT. In nucleotides, the CDR3 is TGTGCCAGCAAGAGCGGGGTCTACAATGAGCAGTTCTTC. Its translation: CASKSGVYNEQFF.

This clonotype has a handful of counts. V is TRBV20-1 and J is TRBJ2-1; 9 positions agree with TRBD2. CDR1 is DFQATT, CDR2 SNEGSKA, per germline (reference sequence). The junction had 8 bases not matched to a gene; V was cut back by 4 bases and J by 1 base. There are 16 residues in the CDR3. As DNA, the CDR3 is TGCAGTGCTACCCAGCGGGGGGCCAGATCCTACAATGAGCAGTTCTTC. Translated: CSATQRGARSYNEQFF.

Only a few counts were recorded for this clonotype. This rearrangement joins TRBV9 to TRBJ2-3, with TRBD2 as a possible D gene (7 bases). The germline V and J ends were trimmed by 4 bases and 1 base, with 13 bases remaining between them. CDR3 length: 15 amino acids. CDR1 is SGDLS, CDR2 YYNGEE, per germline. DNA of the CDR3: TGTGCCAGCAGCAAACAAGGGGGGGGCACAGATACGCAGTATTTT. Its protein product is CASSKQGGGTDTQYF. The full variable domain, in which reference TRBV9 and TRBJ2-3 provide the parts outside the CDR3, is DSGVTQTPKHLITATGQRVTLRCSPRSGDLSVYWYQQSLDQGLQFLIQYYNGEERAKGNILERFSAQQFPDLHSELNLSSLELGDSALYFCASSKQGGGTDTQYFGPGTRLTVL.

This chain links TRBV7-2 with TRBJ1-3, with a tentative D call TRBD1 (5 bases). Trimming removed 2 bases from V and 0 bases from J, with 8 bases in between. The CDR3 loop spans 15 amino acids. Germline CDR1 SGHTA, CDR2 FQGNSA. CDR3 DNA: TGTGCCAGCAGCTTATTCGGGGCCTCTGGAAACACCATATATTTT. Translation: CASSLFGASGNTIYF.

This clonotype occurred a few times. J is TRBJ1-4 and V is TRBV5-1, with 9 bases aligning to TRBD1. The CDR3 is 15 amino acids. Germline values: CDR1 SGHRS, CDR2 YFSETQ. V was pared by 4 bases and J by 7 bases, with 8 bases of the junction left unmatched. The CDR3 bases are TGCGCCAGCAGCGCCACAGGGGGCGTCAGTGAAAAACTGTTTTTT. Protein: CASSATGGVSEKLFF.

This clonotype was counted a few times. V gene TRBV5-1 combines with J gene TRBJ2-2; 12 bases map to TRBD1. The CDR3 has 16 amino acids. Germline V CDR1 and CDR2: SGHRS, YFSETQ. V trimming: 6 bases; J trimming: 7 bases; junction bases outside the gene matches: 10. The CDR3 is CASTLRGQGAIGELFF. The CDR3 DNA is TGCGCCAGCACTCTGCGGGGACAGGGGGCGATCGGGGAGCTGTTTTTT. Based on the CDR3 plus reference TRBV5-1 and TRBJ2-2, the full variable domain is KAGVTQTPRYLIKTRGQQVTLSCSPISGHRSVSWYQQTPGQGLQFLFEYFSETQRNKGNFPGRFSGRQFSNSRSEMNVSTLELGDSALYLCASTLRGQGAIGELFFGEGSRLTVL.

V gene TRBV5-3 combines with J gene TRBJ2-3; TRBD1 matches at 8 bases. TRBV5-3 is noted as an ORF with a role that remains uncertain. The V and J ends lost 3 bases and 3 bases, in that order; junction bases with no gene match: 6. CDR3 length: 15 residues. CDR3 loop: CARSCRTGKTDTQYF. CDR3 DNA sequence: TGTGCCAGAAGCTGTAGGACAGGGAAGACAGATACGCAGTATTTT.

This chain links TRBV5-1 with TRBJ1-5; possibly TRBD1 for D (5 bases). The germline V gene has CDR1 SGHRS and CDR2 YFSETQ. The CDR3 length is 14 residues. Between the trimmed V and J ends, which lost 4 bases and 7 bases, there was a span of 15 bases. The CDR3 nucleotides are TGCGCCAGCAGCGTAACATGGGGCGAACAGCCCCAGCATTTT. Amino acid sequence: CASSVTWGEQPQHF.

V is TRBV9 and J is TRBJ2-5; D tentatively fits TRBD1 or TRBD2 (6 bases each). The V gene's germline CDR1 is SGDLS and CDR2 YYNGEE. Trimming removed 7 bases at V and 1 base at J, with 11 bases between. The length of the CDR3 is 13 residues. CDR3 sequence: CASAEGGQETQYF. Here the CDR3 DNA reads TGTGCCAGCGCCGAGGGGGGCCAAGAGACCCAGTACTTC. The whole variable domain, remainder taken from reference TRBV9 and TRBJ2-5, is DSGVTQTPKHLITATGQRVTLRCSPRSGDLSVYWYQQSLDQGLQFLIQYYNGEERAKGNILERFSAQQFPDLHSELNLSSLELGDSALYFCASAEGGQETQYFGPGTRLLVL.